This T cell receptor beta chain was identified during a study of immune evolution from preneoplasia to lung adenocarcinoma. Generated by immunoSEQ multiplex PCR, the TCRdb table keeps only in-frame clones and is missing some. The table shows about 10,000 clones, with approximately 80% occurring only once. Resections took place in Japan or China from about 2013 to 2018. Premalignant or tumor cells were enriched by macro-dissection after pathologic assessment. Study observations and caveats: KRAS-mutant nodules had the highest T cell clonality.

V was trimmed by 5 bases and J by 2 bases, leaving 15 bases between them. The CDR3 is made up of 15 amino acids. Per the germline V gene, CDR1 is SEHNR and CDR2 is FQNEAQ (reference sequence). Comments on this clone: What it binds is not known.

The chain carries TRBV7-9 and TRBJ1-2; no firm D call. Material for sequencing was FFPE minimally invasive lung adenocarcinoma tissue. This receptor was taken from a person aged 70 to 85 with lung adenocarcinoma. The CDR3 bases are TGTGCCAGCAGCCCATGGGAGGTAGTGAACTATGGCTACACCTTC. The encoded protein is CASSPWEVVNYGYTF. Supplemented by reference TRBV7-9 and TRBJ1-2, the full variable domain reads DTGVSQNPRHKITKRGQNVTFRCDPISEHNRLYWYRQTLGQGPEFLTYFQNEAQLEKSRLLSDRFSAERPKGSFSTLEIQRTEQGDSAMYLCASSPWEVVNYGYTFGSGTRLTVV.